The 14 T cell receptor delta chains reported below all come from one sample, sequenced in a study of gamma-delta chains in newborns, infants, children. TCRdb applied CATT to the reads for clone calling. The sample lists several thousand delta-chain clones, about 3% seen once, with 5.5% to 7.5% in the top ten. The sequencing sample was made of blood. The receptors come from a child who was a newborn, infant or young child, either healthy, febrile or measles-vaccinated (not recorded which).

To note about this clone: Being one base from a much bigger clone, this may be a read error. The same CDR3 also results from other DNA sequences found in this sample. The chain is built from TRDV2 and TRDJ1; the match to TRDD3 covers 12 bases. J was trimmed by 1 base and V by 3 bases; bases with no gene match: 14. Germline CDR1 is GEAIGNYY and CDR2 is EKD. This CDR3 is 19 amino acids long. CDR3: CACDPLVLGDTRFTDKLIF. In nucleotides, the CDR3 is TGTGCCTGTGACCCCCTCGTACTGGGGGATACACGGTTCACCGATAAACTCATCTTT.

Points on this clone: One base separates it from a far larger clone, so it is likely a read error. The V gene is TRDV2, the J gene TRDJ1, with 13 bases aligning to TRDD3. J lost 3 bases, V lost 4 bases, and 13 bases had no gene match. Germline CDR1 GEAIGNYY, CDR2 EKD. The CDR3 extends over 18 amino acids. The CDR3 reads CACEPLVLGDTKSDKLIF. The CDR3 region has the DNA TGTGCCTGTGAGCCTTTAGTACTGGGGGATACGAAGTCCGATAAACTCATCTTT.

This clone has only a few counts. It is likely a read error: a sequence one base away is far more abundant. The chain is built from TRDV2 and TRDJ3; 13 bases line up with TRDD3. The V gene's germline CDR1 is GEAIGNYY and CDR2 EKD. This CDR3 spans 19 amino acids. The CDR3 DNA reads TGTGCCTGTGACAAACTGGGGGATACGCGCTCCCGGGACACCCGACAGATGTTTTTC. Residues: CACDKLGDTRSRDTRQMFF.

This clone was seen only a few times. The chain joins TRDV1 to TRDJ1; 10 nucleotides match TRDD3. Germline values: CDR1 TSWWSYY, CDR2 QGS. This CDR3 has 27 amino acids. V shed 6 bases and J 0 bases; nucleotides not matched to a gene: 40. The CDR3: CALGPTTTHRLPVLRGGYSQYTDKLIF. CDR3 nucleotide sequence: TGTGCTCTTGGCCCCACCACCACCCACCGCCTTCCCGTACTCCGTGGGGGATACAGTCAGTACACCGATAAACTCATCTTT.

Details on this clone: This CDR3 is also generated by other DNA sequences in the sample. The chain recombines TRDV2 with TRDJ1, with 13 bases lining up with TRDD3. The CDR3 has 18 residues. Trimming removed 7 bases from V and 0 bases from J; junction bases left unmatched: 13. Germline V CDR1 and CDR2: GEAIGNYY, EKD. DNA for the CDR3: TGTGCCTGCGACGGGGTACTGGGGGATACGCGGCACACCGATAAACTCATCTTT. Translated, it gives CACDGVLGDTRHTDKLIF.

By proportion, this clone is medium-sized. This sequence joins TRDV2 and TRDJ1; the D is unclear. V lost 0 bases, J lost 0 bases, and 16 bases lay in between. Germline CDR1 reads GEAIGNYY; CDR2 reads EKD. CDR3 length: 17 residues. CDR3 in amino acids: CACDTVAGARYTDKLIF. In nucleotides, the CDR3 is TGTGCCTGTGACACCGTAGCTGGAGCTAGGTACACCGATAAACTCATCTTT.

As for this clone: A single base separates this from a much larger clone, so it may be a read error. This chain links TRDV2 with TRDJ1; D is ambiguous. The germline V gene encodes CDR1 GEAIGNYY and CDR2 EKD. The V gene lost 3 bases and the J gene lost 1 base, with 11 bases spanning the gap. CDR3 length: 14 residues. Written as DNA, the CDR3 is TGTGCCTGTGACCCCGCGGGCAGCACCGATAAACTCATCTTT. The encoded protein is CACDPAGSTDKLIF.

In the case of this clone: A much larger clone differs by one base, so this may be a read error. At the DNA level, this CDR3 is encoded by other sequences in the same sample as well. The chain's CDR3 is CACDPLGDSKYTDKLIF. In DNA, the CDR3 is TGTGCCTGCGACCCCCTGGGGGATAGCAAGTACACCGATAAACTCATCTTT. This sequence joins TRDV2 and TRDJ1; 10 nucleotides match TRDD3. The CDR3 extends over 17 amino acids. Trimming at V came to 7 bases and at J to 0 bases, leaving 13 bases not matched to a gene. CDR1 and CDR2 from the germline V gene are GEAIGNYY and EKD.

There are a few counts of this clone. A clone one base away is much larger, so this may be a read error. This specimen includes other DNA sequences encoding the same CDR3. The chain carries TRDV2 and TRDJ1; tentative D call: TRDD3 (5 bases). V gave up 0 bases and J gave up 1 base, with 20 bases separating them. The germline V gene encodes CDR1 GEAIGNYY and CDR2 EKD. CDR3 length: 18 residues. CDR3 residues: CACDTVGPGGPSTDKLIF. In nucleotides, the CDR3 is TGTGCCTGTGACACCGTGGGCCCAGGGGGCCCGTCCACCGATAAACTCATCTTT.

This clone turned up a few times. This sequence is one base from a far larger clone and is likely a read error. This CDR3 is CACDILVRGPYTDKLIF. The CDR3 bases are TGTGCCTGTGACATCCTCGTGCGGGGCCCGTACACCGATAAACTCATCTTT. V usage is TRDV2 and J usage is TRDJ1, with unresolved D. CDR1 is GEAIGNYY and CDR2 is EKD in the germline V gene. The CDR3 covers 17 residues. Trimming pared 2 bases from V and 0 bases from J, leaving 18 bases between.

Details on this clone: It is likely a read error: a sequence one base away is far more abundant. Other DNA sequences in the same sample also yield this CDR3. The V gene is TRDV2, the J gene TRDJ1, with 8 bases lining up with TRDD2. The CDR3 totals 21 residues. CDR1 and CDR2 (germline): GEAIGNYY, EKD. After removal of 3 bases from V and 1 base from J, the junction contained 24 bases not matched to a gene. Here the CDR3 DNA reads TGTGCCTGTGACCCTCTTCCTACGGACGAGCCCGGGACTGGCCCCACCGATAAACTCATCTTT. This translates into CACDPLPTDEPGTGPTDKLIF.

This clone was found a few times. This could be a read error, since a much larger clone is one nucleotide away. The rearrangement joins TRDV2 to TRDJ1; TRDD3 aligns across 12 bases. Germline V gene data show CDR1 as GEAIGNYY and CDR2 as EKD. Trimming cost V 3 bases and J 0 bases; bases outside gene matches: 22. This CDR3 comprises 22 residues. DNA for the CDR3: TGTGCCTGTGACGCCGTAAAGTACGGGCAAAGTACTGGGGGATACTACACCGATAAACTCATCTTT. Amino acid sequence: CACDAVKYGQSTGGYYTDKLIF.

On this clone itself: This may be a read error, as it is one base from a much larger clone. The rearrangement uses TRDV2 and TRDJ3, with no clear D. The germline V gene encodes CDR1 GEAIGNYY and CDR2 EKD. CDR3 length equals 16 residues. V was trimmed by 2 bases and J by 1 base, leaving 8 bases between them. The CDR3 here is CACDNVGSWDTRQMFF. The CDR3 nucleotides read TGTGCCTGTGACAACGTAGGATCCTGGGACACCCGACAGATGTTTTTC.

In its sample, this clone is large (0.1 to 1%). Other DNA sequences in this sample translate to the same CDR3. The chain couples TRDV2 to TRDJ3; 11 bases fit TRDD3. V shed 1 base and J 2 bases; nucleotides not matched to a gene: 9. Per the germline V gene, CDR1 is GEAIGNYY and CDR2 is EKD. CDR3 length: 20 amino acids. The CDR3 bases are TGTGCCTGTGACACTGTCCTACTGGGGGATAGAACCTGGGACACCCGACAGATGTTTTTC. The encoded protein is CACDTVLLGDRTWDTRQMFF.